What follows describes a single T cell receptor beta chain. Trimming took 3 bases from V and 2 from J, leaving 16 bases between them. The CDR3 length is 15 residues. Germline assignment: CDR1 GTSNPN and CDR2 SVGIG (reference sequence). The sample is drawn from a study of control samples from healthy donors and cancer patients. This table comes from immunoSEQ multiplex PCR, and its TCRdb copy is limited to in-frame clones, with some not included. The table shows about 140,000 clones, with 94% occurring only once. Specimen: blood. The source is a man in his forties or fifties in good health. The chain employs TRBV30 and TRBJ1-2, with D possibly TRBD1 on 5 matching bases. For the CDR3, the DNA is TGTGCCTGGAGCAGGGACGGCTACACAAACTATGGCTACACCTTC. Translating it yields CAWSRDGYTNYGYTF.